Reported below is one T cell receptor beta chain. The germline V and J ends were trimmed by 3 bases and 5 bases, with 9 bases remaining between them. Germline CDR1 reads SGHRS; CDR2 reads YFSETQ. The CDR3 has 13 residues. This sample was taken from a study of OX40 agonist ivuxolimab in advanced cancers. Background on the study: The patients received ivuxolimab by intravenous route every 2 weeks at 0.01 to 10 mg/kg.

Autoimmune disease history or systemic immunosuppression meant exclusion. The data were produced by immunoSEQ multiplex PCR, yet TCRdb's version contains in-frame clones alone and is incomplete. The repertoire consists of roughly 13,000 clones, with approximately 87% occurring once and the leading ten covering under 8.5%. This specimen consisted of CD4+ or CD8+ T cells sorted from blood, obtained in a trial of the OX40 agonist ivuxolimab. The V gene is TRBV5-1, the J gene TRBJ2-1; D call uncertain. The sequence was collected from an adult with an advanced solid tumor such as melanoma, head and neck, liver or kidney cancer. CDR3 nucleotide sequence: TGCGCCAGCAGCTCCCAGTGGAACAATGAGCAGTTCTTC. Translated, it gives CASSSQWNNEQFF.